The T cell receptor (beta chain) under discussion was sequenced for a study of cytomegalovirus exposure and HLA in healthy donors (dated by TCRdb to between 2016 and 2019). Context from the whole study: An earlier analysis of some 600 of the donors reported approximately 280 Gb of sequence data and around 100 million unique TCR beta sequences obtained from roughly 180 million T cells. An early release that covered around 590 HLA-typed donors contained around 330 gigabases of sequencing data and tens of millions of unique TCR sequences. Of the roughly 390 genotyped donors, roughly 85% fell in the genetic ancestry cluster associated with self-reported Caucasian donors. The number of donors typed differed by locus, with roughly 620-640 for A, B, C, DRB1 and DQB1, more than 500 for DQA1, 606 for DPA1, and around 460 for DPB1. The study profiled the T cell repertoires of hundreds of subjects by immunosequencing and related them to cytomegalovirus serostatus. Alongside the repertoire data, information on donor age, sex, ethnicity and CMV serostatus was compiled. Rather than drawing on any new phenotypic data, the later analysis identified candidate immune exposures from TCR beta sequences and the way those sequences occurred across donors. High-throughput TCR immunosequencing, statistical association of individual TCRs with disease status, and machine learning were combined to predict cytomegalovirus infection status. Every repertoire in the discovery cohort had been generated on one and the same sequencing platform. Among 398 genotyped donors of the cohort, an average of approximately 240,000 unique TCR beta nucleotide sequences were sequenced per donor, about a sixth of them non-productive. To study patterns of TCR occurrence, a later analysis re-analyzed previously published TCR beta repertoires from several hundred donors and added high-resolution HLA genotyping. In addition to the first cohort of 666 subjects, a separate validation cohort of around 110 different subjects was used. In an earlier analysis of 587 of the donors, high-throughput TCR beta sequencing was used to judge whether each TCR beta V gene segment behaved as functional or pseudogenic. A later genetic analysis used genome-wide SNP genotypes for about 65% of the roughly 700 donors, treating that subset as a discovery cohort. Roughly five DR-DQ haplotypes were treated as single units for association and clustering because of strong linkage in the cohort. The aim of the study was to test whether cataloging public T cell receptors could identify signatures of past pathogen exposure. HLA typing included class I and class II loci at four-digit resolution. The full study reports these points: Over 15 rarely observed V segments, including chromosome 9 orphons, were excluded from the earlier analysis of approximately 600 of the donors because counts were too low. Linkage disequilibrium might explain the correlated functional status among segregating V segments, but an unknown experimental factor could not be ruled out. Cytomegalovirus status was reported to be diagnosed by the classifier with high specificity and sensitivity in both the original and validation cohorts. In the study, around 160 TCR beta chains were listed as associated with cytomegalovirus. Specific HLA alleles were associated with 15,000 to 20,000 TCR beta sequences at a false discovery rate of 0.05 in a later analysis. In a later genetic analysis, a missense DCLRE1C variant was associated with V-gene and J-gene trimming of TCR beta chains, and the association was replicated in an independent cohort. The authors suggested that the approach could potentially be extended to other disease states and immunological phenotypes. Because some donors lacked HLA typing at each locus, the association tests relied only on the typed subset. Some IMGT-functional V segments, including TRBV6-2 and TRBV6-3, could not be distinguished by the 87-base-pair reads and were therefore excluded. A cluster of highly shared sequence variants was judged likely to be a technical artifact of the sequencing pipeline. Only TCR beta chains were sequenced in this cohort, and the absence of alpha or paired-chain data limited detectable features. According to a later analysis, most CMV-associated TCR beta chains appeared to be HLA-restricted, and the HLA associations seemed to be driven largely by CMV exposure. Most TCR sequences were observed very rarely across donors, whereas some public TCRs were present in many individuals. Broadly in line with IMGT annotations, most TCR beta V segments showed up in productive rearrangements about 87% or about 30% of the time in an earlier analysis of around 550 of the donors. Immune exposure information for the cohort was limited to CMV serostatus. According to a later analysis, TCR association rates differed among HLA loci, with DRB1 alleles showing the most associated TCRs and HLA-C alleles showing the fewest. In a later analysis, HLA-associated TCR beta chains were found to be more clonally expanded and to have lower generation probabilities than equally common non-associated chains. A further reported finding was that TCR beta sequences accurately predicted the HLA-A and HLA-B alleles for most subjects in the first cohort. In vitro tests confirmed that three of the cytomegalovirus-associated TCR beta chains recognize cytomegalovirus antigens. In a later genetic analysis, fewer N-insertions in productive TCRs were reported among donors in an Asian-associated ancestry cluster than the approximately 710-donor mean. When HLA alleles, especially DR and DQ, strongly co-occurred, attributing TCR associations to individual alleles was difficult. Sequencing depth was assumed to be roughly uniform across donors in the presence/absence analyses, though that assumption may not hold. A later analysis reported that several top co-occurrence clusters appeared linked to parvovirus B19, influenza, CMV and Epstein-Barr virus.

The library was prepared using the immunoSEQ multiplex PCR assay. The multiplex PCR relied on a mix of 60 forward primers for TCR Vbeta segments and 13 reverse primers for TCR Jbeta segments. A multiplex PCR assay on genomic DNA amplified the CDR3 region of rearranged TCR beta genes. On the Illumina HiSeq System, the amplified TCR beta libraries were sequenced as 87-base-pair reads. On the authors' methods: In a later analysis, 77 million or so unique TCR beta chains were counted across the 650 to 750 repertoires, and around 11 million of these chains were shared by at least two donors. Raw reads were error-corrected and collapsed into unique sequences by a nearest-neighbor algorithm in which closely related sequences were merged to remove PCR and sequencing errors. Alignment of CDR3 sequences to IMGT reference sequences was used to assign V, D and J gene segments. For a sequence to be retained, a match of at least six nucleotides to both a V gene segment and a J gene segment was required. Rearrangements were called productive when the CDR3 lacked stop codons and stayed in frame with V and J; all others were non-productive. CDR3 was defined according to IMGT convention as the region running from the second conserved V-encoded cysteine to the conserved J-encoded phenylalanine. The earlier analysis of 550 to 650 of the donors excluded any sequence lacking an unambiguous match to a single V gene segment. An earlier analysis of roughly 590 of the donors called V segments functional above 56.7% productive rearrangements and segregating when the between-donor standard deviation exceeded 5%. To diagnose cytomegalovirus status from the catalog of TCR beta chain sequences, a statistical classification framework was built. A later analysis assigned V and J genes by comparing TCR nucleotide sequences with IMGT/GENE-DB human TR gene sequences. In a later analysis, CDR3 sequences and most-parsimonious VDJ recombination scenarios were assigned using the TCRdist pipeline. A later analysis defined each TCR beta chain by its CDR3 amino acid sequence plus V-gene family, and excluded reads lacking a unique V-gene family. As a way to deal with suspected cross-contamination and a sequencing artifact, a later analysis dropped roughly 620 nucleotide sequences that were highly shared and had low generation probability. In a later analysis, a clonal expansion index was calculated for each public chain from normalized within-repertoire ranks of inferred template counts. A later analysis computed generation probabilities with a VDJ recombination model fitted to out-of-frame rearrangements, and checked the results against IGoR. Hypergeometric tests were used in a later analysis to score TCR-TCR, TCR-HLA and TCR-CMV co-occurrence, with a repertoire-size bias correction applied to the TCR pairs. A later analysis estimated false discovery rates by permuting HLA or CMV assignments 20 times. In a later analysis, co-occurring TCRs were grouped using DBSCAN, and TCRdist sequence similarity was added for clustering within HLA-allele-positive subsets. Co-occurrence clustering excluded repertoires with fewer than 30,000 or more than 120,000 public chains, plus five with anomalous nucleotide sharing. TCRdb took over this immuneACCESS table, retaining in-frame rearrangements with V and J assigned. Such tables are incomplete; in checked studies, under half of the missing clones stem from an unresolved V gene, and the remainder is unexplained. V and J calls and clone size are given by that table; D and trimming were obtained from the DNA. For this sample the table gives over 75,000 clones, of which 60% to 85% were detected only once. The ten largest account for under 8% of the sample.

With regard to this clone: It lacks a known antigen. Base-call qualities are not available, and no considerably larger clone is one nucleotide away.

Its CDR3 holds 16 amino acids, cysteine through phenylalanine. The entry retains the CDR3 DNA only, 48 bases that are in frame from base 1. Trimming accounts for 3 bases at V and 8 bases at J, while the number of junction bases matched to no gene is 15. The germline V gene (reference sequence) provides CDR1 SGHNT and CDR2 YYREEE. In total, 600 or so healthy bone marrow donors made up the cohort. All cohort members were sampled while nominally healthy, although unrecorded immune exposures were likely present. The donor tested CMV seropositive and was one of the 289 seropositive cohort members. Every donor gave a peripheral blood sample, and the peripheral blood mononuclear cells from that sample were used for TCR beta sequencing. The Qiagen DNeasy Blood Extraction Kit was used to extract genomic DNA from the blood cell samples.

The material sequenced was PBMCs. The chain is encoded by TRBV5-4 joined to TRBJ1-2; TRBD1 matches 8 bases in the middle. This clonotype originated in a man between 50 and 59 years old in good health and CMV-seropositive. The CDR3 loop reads CASSSGTGGTSLGYTF. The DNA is TGTGCCAGCAGCTCGGGGACAGGCGGAACATCATTGGGCTACACCTTC.